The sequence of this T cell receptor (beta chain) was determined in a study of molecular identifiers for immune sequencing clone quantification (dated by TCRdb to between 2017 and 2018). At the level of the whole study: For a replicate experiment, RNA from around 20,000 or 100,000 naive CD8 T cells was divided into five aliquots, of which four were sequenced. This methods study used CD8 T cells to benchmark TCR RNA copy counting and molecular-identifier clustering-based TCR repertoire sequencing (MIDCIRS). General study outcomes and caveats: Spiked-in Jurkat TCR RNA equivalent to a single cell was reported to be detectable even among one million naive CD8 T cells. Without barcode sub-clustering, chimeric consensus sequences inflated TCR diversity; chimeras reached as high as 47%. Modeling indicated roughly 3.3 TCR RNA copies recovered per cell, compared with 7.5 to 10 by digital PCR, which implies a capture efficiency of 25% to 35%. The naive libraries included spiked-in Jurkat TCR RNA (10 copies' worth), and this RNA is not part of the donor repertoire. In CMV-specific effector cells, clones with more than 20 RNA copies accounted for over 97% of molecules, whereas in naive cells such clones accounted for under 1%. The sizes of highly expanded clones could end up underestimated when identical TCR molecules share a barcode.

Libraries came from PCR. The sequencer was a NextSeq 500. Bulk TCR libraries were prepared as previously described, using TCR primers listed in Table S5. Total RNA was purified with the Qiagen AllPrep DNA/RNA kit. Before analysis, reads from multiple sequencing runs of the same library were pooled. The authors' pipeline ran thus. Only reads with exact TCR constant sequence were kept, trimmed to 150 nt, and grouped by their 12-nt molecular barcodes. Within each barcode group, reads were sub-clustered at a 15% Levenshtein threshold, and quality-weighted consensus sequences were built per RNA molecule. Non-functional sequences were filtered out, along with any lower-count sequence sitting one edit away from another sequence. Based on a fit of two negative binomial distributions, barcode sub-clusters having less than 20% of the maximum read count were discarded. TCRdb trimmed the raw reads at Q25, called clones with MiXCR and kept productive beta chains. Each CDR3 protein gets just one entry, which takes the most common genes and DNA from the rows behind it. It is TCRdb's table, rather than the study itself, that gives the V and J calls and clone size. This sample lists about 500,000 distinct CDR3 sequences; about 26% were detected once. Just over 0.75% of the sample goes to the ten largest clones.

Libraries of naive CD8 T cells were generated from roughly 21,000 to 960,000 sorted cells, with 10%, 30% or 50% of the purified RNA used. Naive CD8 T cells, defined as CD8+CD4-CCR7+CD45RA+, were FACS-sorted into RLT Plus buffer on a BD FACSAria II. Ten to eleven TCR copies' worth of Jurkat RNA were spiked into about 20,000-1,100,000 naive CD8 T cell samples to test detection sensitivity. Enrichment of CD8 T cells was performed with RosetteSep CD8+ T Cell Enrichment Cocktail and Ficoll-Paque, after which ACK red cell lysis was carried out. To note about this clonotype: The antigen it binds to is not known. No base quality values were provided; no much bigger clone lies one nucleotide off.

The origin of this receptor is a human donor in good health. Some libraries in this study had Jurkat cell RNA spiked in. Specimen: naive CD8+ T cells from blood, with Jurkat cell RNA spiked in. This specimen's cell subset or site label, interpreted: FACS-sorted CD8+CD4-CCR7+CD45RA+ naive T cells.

The bases are TGTGCCTGGAGGGGGGACACAGATACGCAGTATTTT. This encodes CAWRGDTDTQYF. The V and J segments used are TRBV30 and TRBJ2-3, with the D call perhaps TRBD1 or TRBD2, each one matching 5 bases. CDR1 and CDR2 (GTSNPN, SVGIG) derive from the germline V gene (reference sequence). Its CDR3 holds 12 amino acids, cysteine through phenylalanine. The read is trimmed to its CDR3 DNA, 36 bases read in frame from base 1. The junction shows trimming of 3 bases on V and 2 bases on J, plus 6 bases between the germline ends.